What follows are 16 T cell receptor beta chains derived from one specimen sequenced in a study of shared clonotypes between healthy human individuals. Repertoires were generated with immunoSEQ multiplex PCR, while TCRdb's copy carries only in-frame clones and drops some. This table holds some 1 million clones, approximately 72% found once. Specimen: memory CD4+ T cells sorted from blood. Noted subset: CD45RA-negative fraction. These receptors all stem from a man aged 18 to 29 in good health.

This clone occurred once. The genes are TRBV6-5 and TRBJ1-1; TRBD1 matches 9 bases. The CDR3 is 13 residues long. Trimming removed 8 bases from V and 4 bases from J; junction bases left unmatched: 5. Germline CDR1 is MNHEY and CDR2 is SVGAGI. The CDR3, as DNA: TGTGCCAGCTTCGACAGGGGGGCCACTGAAGCTTTCTTT. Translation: CASFDRGATEAFF.

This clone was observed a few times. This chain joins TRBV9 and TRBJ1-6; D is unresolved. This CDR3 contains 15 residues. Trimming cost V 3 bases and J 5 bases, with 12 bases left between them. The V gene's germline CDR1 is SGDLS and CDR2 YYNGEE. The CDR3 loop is CASSADQSNNSPLHF. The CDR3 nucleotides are TGTGCCAGCAGCGCTGATCAGTCCAATAATTCACCCCTCCACTTT.

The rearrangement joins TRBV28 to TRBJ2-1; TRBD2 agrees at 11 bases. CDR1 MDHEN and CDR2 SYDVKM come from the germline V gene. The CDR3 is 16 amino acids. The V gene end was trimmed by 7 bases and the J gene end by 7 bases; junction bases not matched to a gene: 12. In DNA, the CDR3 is TGTGCCAGCACCTCTTCAAGACTAGCGGGGTTAAATGAGCAGTTCTTC. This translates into CASTSSRLAGLNEQFF.

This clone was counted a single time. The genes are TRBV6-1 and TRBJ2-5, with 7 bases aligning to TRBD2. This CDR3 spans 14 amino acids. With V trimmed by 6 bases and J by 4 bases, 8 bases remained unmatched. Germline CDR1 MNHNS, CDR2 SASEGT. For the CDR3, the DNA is TGTGCCAGCAGGGACGGGACGGGAGGAGAGACCCAGTACTTC. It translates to CASRDGTGGETQYF.

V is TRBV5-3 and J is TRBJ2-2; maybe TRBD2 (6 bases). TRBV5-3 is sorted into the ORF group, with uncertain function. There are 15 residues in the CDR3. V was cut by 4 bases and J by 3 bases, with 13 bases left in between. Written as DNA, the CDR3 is TGTGCCAGAAGCGGGGGACTTTCCTACACCGGGGAGCTGTTTTTT. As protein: CARSGGLSYTGELFF.

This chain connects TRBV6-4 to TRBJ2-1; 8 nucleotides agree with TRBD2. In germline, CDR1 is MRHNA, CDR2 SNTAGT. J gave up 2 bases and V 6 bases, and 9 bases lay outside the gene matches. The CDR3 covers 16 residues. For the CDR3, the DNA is TGTGCCAGCAGCCGAGTAGCGGGACAAACCTACAATGAGCAGTTCTTC. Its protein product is CASSRVAGQTYNEQFF.

In nucleotides, the CDR3 is TGTGCCAGTAGTCGGTTTGGGAGCTACGGCTCCTACGAGCAGTACTTC. This codes for CASSRFGSYGSYEQYF. This rearrangement joins TRBV19 to TRBJ2-7, with D possibly TRBD2 on 5 matching bases. CDR1 and CDR2 (germline): LNHDA, SQIVND (reference sequence). Trimming left V 5 bases short and J 0 bases short, with 17 bases between. The CDR3 totals 16 residues.

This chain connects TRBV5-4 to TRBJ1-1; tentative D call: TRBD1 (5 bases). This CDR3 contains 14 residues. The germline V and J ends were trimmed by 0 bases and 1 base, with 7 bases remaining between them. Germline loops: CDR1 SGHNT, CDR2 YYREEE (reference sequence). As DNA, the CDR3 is TGTGCCAGCAGCTTGGCAAGGGGGAACACTGAAGCTTTCTTT. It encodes CASSLARGNTEAFF.

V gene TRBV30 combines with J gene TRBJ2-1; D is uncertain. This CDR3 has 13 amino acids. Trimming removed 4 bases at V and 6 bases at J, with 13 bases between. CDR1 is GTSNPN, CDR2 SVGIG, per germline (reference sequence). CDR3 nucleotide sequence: TGTGCCTGGATGACCCGATGGCCCAATGAGCAGTTCTTC. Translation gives CAWMTRWPNEQFF.

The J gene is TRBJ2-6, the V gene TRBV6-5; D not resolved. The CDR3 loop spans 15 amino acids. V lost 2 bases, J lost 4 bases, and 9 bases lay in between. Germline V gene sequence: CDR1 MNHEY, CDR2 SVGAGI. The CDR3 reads CASSYRRTGANVLTF. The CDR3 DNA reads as TGTGCCAGCAGTTACAGACGAACGGGGGCCAACGTCCTGACTTTC.

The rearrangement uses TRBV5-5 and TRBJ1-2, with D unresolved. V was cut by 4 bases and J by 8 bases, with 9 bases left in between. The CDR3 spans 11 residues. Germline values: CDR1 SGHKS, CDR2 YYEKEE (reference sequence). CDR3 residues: CASSGYRGYTF. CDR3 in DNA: TGTGCCAGCAGCGGCTATCGAGGCTACACCTTC. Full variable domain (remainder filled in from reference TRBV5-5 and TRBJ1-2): DAGVTQSPTHLIKTRGQQVTLRCSPISGHKSVSWYQQVLGQGPQFIFQYYEKEERGRGNFPDRFSARQFPNYSSELNVNALLLGDSALYLCASSGYRGYTFGSGTRLTVV.

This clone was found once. This CDR3 reads CASRRDGEQFF. As DNA, the CDR3 is TGTGCCAGCAGACGAGACGGAGAGCAGTTCTTC. The chain recombines TRBV2 with TRBJ2-1; D gene unclear. This CDR3 comprises 11 residues. Germline V gene sequence: CDR1 SNHLY, CDR2 FYNNEI. Trimming removed 6 bases at V and 10 bases at J, with 10 bases between.

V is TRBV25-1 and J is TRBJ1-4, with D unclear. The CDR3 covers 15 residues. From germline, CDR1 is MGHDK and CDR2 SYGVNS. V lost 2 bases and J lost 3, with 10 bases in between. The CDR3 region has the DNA TGTGCCAGCAGTGAAGTCCGGCGCTCTAATGAAAAACTGTTTTTT. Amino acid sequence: CASSEVRRSNEKLFF.

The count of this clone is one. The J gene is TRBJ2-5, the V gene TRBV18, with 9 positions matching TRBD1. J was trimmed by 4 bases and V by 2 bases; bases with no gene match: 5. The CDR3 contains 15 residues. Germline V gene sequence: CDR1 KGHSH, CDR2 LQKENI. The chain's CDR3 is CASSPGTGQAETQYF. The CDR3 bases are TGTGCCAGCTCACCAGGGACAGGGCAGGCAGAGACCCAGTACTTC. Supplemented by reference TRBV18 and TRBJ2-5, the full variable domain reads NAGVMQNPRHLVRRRGQEARLRCSPMKGHSHVYWYRQLPEEGLKFMVYLQKENIIDESGMPKERFSAEFPKEGPSILRIQQVVRGDSAAYFCASSPGTGQAETQYFGPGTRLLVL.

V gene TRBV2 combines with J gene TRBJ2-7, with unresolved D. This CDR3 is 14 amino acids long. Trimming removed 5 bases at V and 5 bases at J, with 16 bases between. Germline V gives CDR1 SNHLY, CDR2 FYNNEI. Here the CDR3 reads CASSPDRSRNEQYF. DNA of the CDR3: TGTGCCAGCAGTCCCGACCGCTCACGCAACGAGCAGTACTTC.

The CDR3 DNA is TGTGCCAGTAGTATTACGCAGGGATTCTCCTACGAGCAGTACTTC. Translated, it gives CASSITQGFSYEQYF. The chain carries TRBV19 and TRBJ2-7; the D gene is possibly TRBD1 (5 bases). The CDR3 is 15 residues long. The V end lost 3 bases, the J end lost 0 bases, and 12 bases lay between the germline ends. Germline CDR1 reads LNHDA; CDR2 reads SQIVND (reference sequence). The full variable domain, completed using reference TRBV19 and TRBJ2-7, is DGGITQSPKYLFRKEGQNVTLSCEQNLNHDAMYWYRQDPGQGLRLIYYSQIVNDFQKGDIAEGYSVSREKKESFPLTVTSAQKNPTAFYLCASSITQGFSYEQYFGPGTRLTVT.